This TCR beta chain was profiled in a study of tissue T cells after allogeneic stem cell transplantation. Germline CDR1 reads KGHPV; CDR2 reads FQNQEV (reference sequence). This CDR3 region has 13 residues. The germline V and J ends were trimmed by 2 bases and 4 bases, with 6 bases remaining between them. In its sample, this clone is large. Genes and germline are mouse. The read stops 1 residue short of the end of the CDR3; the missing end is completed from the germline J gene. Time point of the sample: mouse harvest day 14 after allogeneic transplant. Mouse grafts combined 10^7 T-cell-depleted bone marrow cells with 10^6 splenic CD5+ T cells. Repertoires were generated with immunoSEQ multiplex PCR, while TCRdb's copy carries only in-frame clones and drops some. This sample has about 2,700 clones, with around 40% found just once.

The genes are TRBV26 and TRBJ1-5; D uncertain. The receptor comes from a female BALB/c mouse given C57BL/6 T cells with graft-versus-host disease after an allogeneic hematopoietic cell transplant. Sequencing was done on a sample of gut tissue. CDR3 region: CASSLEQNQAPLF. The covered CDR3 bases are TGTGCCAGCAGTCTGGAACAAAACCAGGCTCCGCTT.